One and the same sample provided the 10 T cell receptor beta chains below, sequenced in a study of blood T cell repertoires in COVID-19. Using immunoSEQ multiplex PCR, the repertoire was profiled, and TCRdb retains in-frame clones only, with some absent. The top ten clones hold more than 3% of a sample with some 530,000 clones, roughly 88% of them seen once. What was sequenced was peripheral blood. The receptors here all came from a human donor in a cohort sampled during active COVID-19.

J is TRBJ2-5 and V is TRBV3-1 (or the pseudogene TRBV3-2), with 10 bases fitting TRBD2. V shed 2 bases and J 3 bases; nucleotides not matched to a gene: 3. Germline values: CDR1 LGHDT, CDR2 YNNKEL (reference sequence). The CDR3 contains 15 residues. The CDR3 region has the DNA TGTGCCAGCAGCCAAATAAGCGGGAGGGAAGAGACCCAGTACTTC. Translation: CASSQISGREETQYF.

There are a few counts of this clone. The chain is built from TRBV27 and TRBJ1-6; 7 bases map to TRBD1. V lost 3 bases, J lost 9 bases, and 11 bases stayed unmatched. CDR1 and CDR2 (germline): MNHEY, SMNVEV (reference sequence). The CDR3 contains 16 residues. The CDR3 nucleotides are TGTGCCAGCAGTTTCACAGGGAGCCCAGGGGGTTCACCCCTCCACTTT. Protein product: CASSFTGSPGGSPLHF.

This chain uses TRBV9 with TRBJ1-1, with 8 positions matching TRBD1. The J segment lost 1 base and the V segment lost 4 bases, leaving 6 bases of the junction unmatched. This CDR3 is 15 amino acids long. The germline V gene has CDR1 SGDLS and CDR2 YYNGEE. CDR3 bases: TGTGCCAGCAGCAGACGGACAGGGAGGAACACTGAAGCTTTCTTT. Protein sequence: CASSRRTGRNTEAFF.

This clone was found once. CDR3: CASTPTRRWLSSYEQYF. The CDR3 DNA reads TGCGCCAGCACCCCGACTCGGCGCTGGCTGAGCTCCTACGAGCAGTACTTC. This rearrangement joins TRBV23-1 to TRBJ2-7; D not resolved. TRBV23-1 is treated as an ORF (open reading frame) with a function not yet certain. The CDR3 has 17 amino acids. V lost 7 bases and J 0 bases, leaving 22 bases between the germline ends.

The chain joins TRBV4-3 to TRBJ2-7, with TRBD1 matching 9 bases. The germline gives CDR1 LGHNA, CDR2 YSLEER. The trim removed 2 bases at V and 2 bases at J, leaving 4 bases unmatched. This CDR3 contains 15 residues. The CDR3 is CASSQSTGGAYEQYF. The CDR3 DNA sequence: TGCGCCAGCAGCCAATCGACAGGGGGGGCCTACGAGCAGTACTTC.

The chain couples TRBV10-2 to TRBJ2-5; 7 bases fit TRBD2. Germline V gene sequence: CDR1 WSHSY, CDR2 SAAADI. The J segment lost 5 bases and the V segment lost 10 bases, leaving 16 bases of the junction unmatched. The CDR3 sequence is 15 residues long. CDR3 in DNA: TGCGCCACCGCTCAAGTGGGAGGGCCGGGGGAGACCCAGTACTTC. Its translation: CATAQVGGPGETQYF.

This rearrangement joins TRBV5-5 to TRBJ1-3; a possible D gene is TRBD1 (5 bases). Per the germline V gene, CDR1 is SGHKS and CDR2 is YYEKEE (reference sequence). Trimming took off 3 bases at V and 7 bases at J, with 14 bases between the two ends. This CDR3 is built from 14 residues. The CDR3 spells CASSSGGRYNTIYF. As DNA, the CDR3 is TGTGCCAGCAGCTCGGGGGGGAGATATAACACCATATATTTT. Combining the CDR3 with reference TRBV5-5 and TRBJ1-3 gives the whole variable domain DAGVTQSPTHLIKTRGQQVTLRCSPISGHKSVSWYQQVLGQGPQFIFQYYEKEERGRGNFPDRFSARQFPNYSSELNVNALLLGDSALYLCASSSGGRYNTIYFGEGSWLTVV.

This clone was detected ten times or more. The chain carries TRBV3-1 (or the pseudogene TRBV3-2) and TRBJ2-7, with 10 bases matching TRBD2. Germline values: CDR1 LGHDT, CDR2 YNNKEL (reference sequence). CDR3 length: 15 amino acids. V gave up 4 bases and J gave up 1 base; unmatched junction bases: 4. DNA for the CDR3: TGTGCCAGCAGCCCCCTAGCGGGAGTTTCCTACGAGCAGTACTTC. Amino acids: CASSPLAGVSYEQYF.

This sequence joins TRBV19 and TRBJ1-1; TRBD1 matches 10 bases. In germline, CDR1 is LNHDA, CDR2 SQIVND (reference sequence). Trimming removed 6 bases from V and 3 bases from J; junction bases left unmatched: 10. This CDR3 spans 16 amino acids. CDR3 sequence: CASSNQTGGMDTEAFF. The CDR3 DNA sequence: TGTGCCAGTAGCAACCAGACAGGGGGCATGGACACTGAAGCTTTCTTT.

The chain is built from TRBV6-5 and TRBJ2-7; D possibly corresponds to TRBD2 (5 bases). This CDR3 is 14 amino acids long. Germline V gene lookup returns CDR1 MNHEY and CDR2 SVGAGI. The germline V and J ends were trimmed by 6 bases and 6 bases, with 18 bases remaining between them. As DNA, the CDR3 is TGTGCCAGCAGCCTAGCCCCCGAGTACTTCGAGCAGTACTTC. This encodes CASSLAPEYFEQYF.